The clone carrying this T cell receptor (beta chain) has at least ten counts. This CDR3 has 14 amino acids. CDR1 is SGHTA, CDR2 FQGNSA, per germline. The ends were cut back, 4 bases at V and 8 bases at J, with 15 bases in the middle. This entry is derived from a study of blood T cells in healthy people across ages. A second PCR of roughly 7 to 11 cycles used a sample-barcoded 5' primer and a J-beta primer mix. TCRdb re-called the 5' RACE reads through MiXCR, storing one row per CDR3 protein. Counted here are about 810,000 distinct CDR3 sequences, about 36% occurring once; the ten biggest clones make up 13%.

Sequenced input: blood. This receptor was identified in a man younger than 35 in good health. The chain combines TRBV7-2 with TRBJ2-4; a weak D match, TRBD1 (6 bases). CDR3: CASSSSRGMDIQYF. The CDR3 DNA sequence: TGTGCCAGCAGCTCCTCCAGGGGCATGGACATTCAGTACTTC.